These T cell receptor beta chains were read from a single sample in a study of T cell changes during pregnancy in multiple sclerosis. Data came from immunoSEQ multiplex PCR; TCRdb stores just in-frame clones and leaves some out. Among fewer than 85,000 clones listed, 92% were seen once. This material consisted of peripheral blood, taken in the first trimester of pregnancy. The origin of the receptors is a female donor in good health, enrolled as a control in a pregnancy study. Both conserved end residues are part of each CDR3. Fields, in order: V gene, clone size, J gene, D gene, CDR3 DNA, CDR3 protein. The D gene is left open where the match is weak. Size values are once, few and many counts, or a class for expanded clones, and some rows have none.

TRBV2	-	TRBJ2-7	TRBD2	TGTGCCAGCAGTGACCCGACTAGCGGGAGGGCCTACGAGCAGTACTTC	CASSDPTSGRAYEQYF
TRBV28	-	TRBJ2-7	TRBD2	TGTGCCAGCAGGCGGGGGGGACTAGCGCCGACCTACGAGCAGTACTTC	CASRRGGLAPTYEQYF
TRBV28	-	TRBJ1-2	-	TGTGCCAGCAGTTTGCGGGGGGCGACTAATGGCTACACCTTC	CASSLRGATNGYTF
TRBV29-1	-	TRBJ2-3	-	TGCAGCGGTACGGAGGGCGAAGATACGCAGTATTTT	CSGTEGEDTQYF
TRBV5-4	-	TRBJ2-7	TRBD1	TGTGCCAGCAGCCAACGGACGGGACAGGCCTACGAGCAGTACTTC	CASSQRTGQAYEQYF
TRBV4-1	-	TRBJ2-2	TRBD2	TGCGCCAGCAGCACCCTAGCGGGGGCCCTTTCCGGGGAGCTGTTTTTT	CASSTLAGALSGELFF
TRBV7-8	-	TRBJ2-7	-	TGTGCCAGCAGCCTCGACACCTCCTACGAGCAGTACTTC	CASSLDTSYEQYF
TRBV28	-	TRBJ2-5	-	TGTGCCAGCAGTTTAGGAGGGATACGAGAGACCCAGTACTTC	CASSLGGIRETQYF
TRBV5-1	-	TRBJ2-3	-	TGCGCCAGCAGCTTGACAGGCACAGATACGCAGTATTTT	CASSLTGTDTQYF
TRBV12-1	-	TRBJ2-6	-	TGTGCCAGCAGCTTTGTATATAGACAGGGGGTAGACGGGGCCAACGTCCTGACTTTC	CASSFVYRQGVDGANVLTF
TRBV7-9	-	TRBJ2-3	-	TGTGCCAGCAGCCACAACACAGATACGCAGTATTTT	CASSHNTDTQYF
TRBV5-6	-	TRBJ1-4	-	TGTGCCAGCAGCTTTGCCCCGAGGGAAAAACTGTTTTTT	CASSFAPREKLFF
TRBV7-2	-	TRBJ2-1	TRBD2	TGTGCCAGCATAATAGCGGGAGGTAATGAGCAGTTCTTC	CASIIAGGNEQFF
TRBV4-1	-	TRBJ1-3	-	TGCGCCAGCAGCCAAGGTAATCCTGGAAACACCATATATTTT	CASSQGNPGNTIYF
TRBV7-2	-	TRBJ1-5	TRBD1	TGTGCCAGCAGCTCCTCAGGGGGTAGAAATCAGCCCCAGCATTTT	CASSSSGGRNQPQHF
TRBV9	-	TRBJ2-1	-	TGTGCCAGCAGCGTAGGAGTGAGCTCCTACAATGAGCAGTTCTTC	CASSVGVSSYNEQFF
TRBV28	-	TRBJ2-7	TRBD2	TGTGCCAGCAGTTCCCCCGCGGGAGGGGACCACGAGCAGTACTTC	CASSSPAGGDHEQYF
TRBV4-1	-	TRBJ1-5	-	TGCGCCAGCAGCCAATCTCAGAGGGTTGGCCAGCCCCAGCATTTT	CASSQSQRVGQPQHF
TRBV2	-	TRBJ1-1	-	TGTGCCAGCAGTGTGCACAGTGGGAACACTGAAGCTTTCTTT	CASSVHSGNTEAFF
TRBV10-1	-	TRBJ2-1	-	TGCGCCAGCAGTGAGTCAGAACTGAACAATGAGCAGTTCTTC	CASSESELNNEQFF
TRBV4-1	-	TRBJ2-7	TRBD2	TGCGCCAGCAGCCAAGGTAGCGGGAGAATACCTACCTACGAGCAGTACTTC	CASSQGSGRIPTYEQYF
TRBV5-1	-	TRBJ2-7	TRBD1	TGCGCCAGCAGTACTCCCGGGACAGACAAGTACTTC	CASSTPGTDKYF
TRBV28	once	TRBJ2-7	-	TGTGCCAGCAGTTTAACCCACAGGGTCCCCCCGTACCCTTACGAGCAGTACTTC	CASSLTHRVPPYPYEQYF
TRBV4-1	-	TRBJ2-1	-	TGCGCCAGCAGCCAACCAGGCGTAAATGAGCAGTTCTTC	CASSQPGVNEQFF
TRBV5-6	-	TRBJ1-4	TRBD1	TGTGCCAGCAGCTCCCGGGACAGGGGTATTAATGAAAAACTGTTTTTT	CASSSRDRGINEKLFF
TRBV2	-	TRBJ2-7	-	TGTGCCAGCAGGGGGACTTACTACGAGCAGTACTTC	CASRGTYYEQYF
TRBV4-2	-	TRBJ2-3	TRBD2	TGTGCCAGCAGCCCCCGACTAGCGGGAGCCCTTACAGATACGCAGTATTTT	CASSPRLAGALTDTQYF
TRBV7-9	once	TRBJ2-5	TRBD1	TGTGCCAGCAGCTTAGGGTCCGGGACAGGGGGCAGAGAGACCCAGTACTTC	CASSLGSGTGGRETQYF
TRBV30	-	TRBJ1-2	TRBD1	TGTGCCTGGACCGACAGGGACGCACCCTATGGCTACACCTTC	CAWTDRDAPYGYTF
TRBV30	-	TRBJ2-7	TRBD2	TGTGCCTGGAGAGGGGGACGTACTAGCGGGAGGTCATACGAGCAGTACTTC	CAWRGGRTSGRSYEQYF